Each of the 24 T cell receptor beta chains below was sequenced from the same sample in a study of neurological immune-mediated disorders. One entry per CDR3 protein results from TCRdb running MiXCR on the 5' RACE reads. The sample carries around 50,000 distinct CDR3 sequences, about 15% recorded once. The sample taken for sequencing was PBMCs. These TCRs come from a man aged 55 to 70 in good health.

In its sample, this clonotype was seen many times. The chain combines TRBV5-1 with TRBJ1-1, with TRBD1 as a possible D gene (6 bases). The CDR3 has 15 amino acids. CDR1 SGHRS and CDR2 YFSETQ come from the germline V gene. V was shortened by 4 bases and J by 1 base, with 14 bases between the two germline ends. The CDR3 sequence: CASSPLGQSNTEAFF. DNA of the CDR3: TGCGCCAGCAGCCCCCTCGGACAGTCGAACACTGAAGCTTTCTTT.

The CDR3 loop reads CSVVGTGVDTQYF. The CDR3 region has the DNA TGCAGCGTTGTAGGCACGGGAGTGGATACCCAGTACTTC. The V gene is TRBV29-1, the J gene TRBJ2-5; D is perhaps TRBD2 (6 bases). The germline V and J ends were trimmed by 4 bases and 8 bases, with 17 bases remaining between them. Looked up from germline, CDR1 is SQVTM and CDR2 is ANQGSEA. CDR3 size: 13 residues.

This clonotype was seen at least ten times. V is TRBV7-6 and J is TRBJ2-7; a weak D match, TRBD2 (6 bases). CDR3 size: 13 residues. V lost 4 bases, J lost 8 bases, and 15 bases lay in between. Germline lookup yields CDR1 SGHVS and CDR2 FNYEAQ. The CDR3 reads CASSSSRLVKQYF. The CDR3 DNA is TGTGCCAGCAGCTCGAGTAGACTAGTGAAGCAGTACTTC.

This clonotype appeared many times. The V and J genes are TRBV7-6 and TRBJ2-7, with 8 bases lining up with TRBD2. J was trimmed by 7 bases and V by 4 bases; bases with no gene match: 9. The length of the CDR3 is 14 residues. Germline lookup yields CDR1 SGHVS and CDR2 FNYEAQ. CDR3 DNA: TGTGCCAGCAGCTCCCGAGCGGGAGTAAGGGAGCAGTACTTC. This encodes CASSSRAGVREQYF.

This clonotype was picked up many times. This chain joins TRBV4-3 and TRBJ1-5; 7 bases are a match to TRBD1. Per germline, CDR1 LGHNA and CDR2 YSLEER. The CDR3 has 15 amino acids. V lost 0 bases, J lost 4 bases, and 3 bases stayed unmatched. The chain's CDR3 is CASSQDGDRNQPQHF. The CDR3 DNA reads as TGCGCCAGCAGCCAAGATGGGGACAGAAATCAGCCCCAGCATTTT.

There are many counts of this clonotype. This chain links TRBV5-1 with TRBJ2-5, with 7 bases lining up with TRBD1. The CDR3 has 15 amino acids. Germline V gives CDR1 SGHRS, CDR2 YFSETQ. V gave up 4 bases and J gave up 2 bases; unmatched junction bases: 8. The chain's CDR3 is CASSRDSNSQETQYF. The DNA of the CDR3 is TGCGCCAGCAGCCGGGACAGCAACTCGCAAGAGACCCAGTACTTC.

This clonotype was seen repeatedly, ten times or more. The chain employs TRBV4-1 and TRBJ1-1; no firm D call. Germline V lookup: CDR1 MGHRA, CDR2 YSYEKL. Trimming left V 0 bases short and J 3 bases short, with 11 bases between. CDR3 length: 15 amino acids. The CDR3 coding sequence is TGCGCCAGCAGCCAAGATACGGGTTCTGACACTGAAGCTTTCTTT. Translating it yields CASSQDTGSDTEAFF.

This clonotype appeared many times. The genes are TRBV3-1 and TRBJ1-3, with a tentative D call TRBD1 (6 bases). With 4 bases removed from V and 1 base from J, the gap between germline ends came to 11 bases. Germline CDR1 and CDR2: LGHDT and YNNKEL (reference sequence). This CDR3 has 15 residues. DNA of the CDR3: TGTGCCAGCAGCCCCTACAGGGCTTCTGGAAACACCATATATTTT. It yields the protein CASSPYRASGNTIYF. Full variable domain (remainder filled in from reference TRBV3-1 and TRBJ1-3): DTAVSQTPKYLVTQMGNDKSIKCEQNLGHDTMYWYKQDSKKFLKIMFSYNNKELIINETVPNRFSPKSPDKAHLNLHINSLELGDSAVYFCASSPYRASGNTIYFGEGSWLTVV.

This clonotype was seen ten or more times. The genes are TRBV12-3 or TRBV12-4 and TRBJ1-2; D is ambiguous. Trimming left V 3 bases short and J 4 bases short, with 12 bases between. The CDR3 loop spans 14 amino acids. This chain's CDR3 is CASSLNSKGYGYTF. The CDR3 DNA reads as TGTGCCAGCAGTTTGAACAGCAAGGGCTATGGCTACACCTTC.

Many counts were recorded for this clonotype. This chain joins TRBV20-1 and TRBJ2-5; 9 positions match TRBD2. CDR3 length: 14 amino acids. V shed 3 bases and J 5 bases; nucleotides not matched to a gene: 7. Germline-derived CDR1 and CDR2 are DFQATT and SNEGSKA (reference sequence). The CDR3 DNA is TGCAGTGCTAGGGGCCAGCGGGGGGAGGAGACCCAGTACTTC. It encodes CSARGQRGEETQYF.

This clonotype showed up just once. The chain joins TRBV12-3 or TRBV12-4 to TRBJ1-4; TRBD1 agrees at 8 bases. This CDR3 comprises 15 residues. V shed 6 bases, J shed 4 bases, and the junction held 7 bases outside the gene matches. CDR3 sequence (DNA): TGTGCCAGCAGCTTTACAGGGGGAATTAATGAAAAACTGTTTTTT. It codes for CASSFTGGINEKLFF.

Many counts were recorded for this clonotype. This chain joins TRBV12-3 or TRBV12-4 and TRBJ2-5; 7 bases fit TRBD2. CDR3 size: 13 residues. J was trimmed by 5 bases and V by 6 bases; bases with no gene match: 6. Here the CDR3 reads CASRREYRETQYF. Written as DNA, the CDR3 is TGTGCCAGCAGGCGGGAGTACCGGGAGACCCAGTACTTC.

This clonotype is deemed medium-sized. The V and J genes are TRBV7-2 and TRBJ2-1; 11 bases map to TRBD2. The CDR3 is made up of 16 amino acids. Germline-derived CDR1 and CDR2 are SGHTA and FQGNSA. J was trimmed by 7 bases and V by 5 bases; bases with no gene match: 10. The CDR3 sequence is CASSRTGTSGRNEQFF. The CDR3 DNA sequence: TGTGCCAGCAGCAGGACCGGGACTAGCGGAAGGAATGAGCAGTTCTTC.

This clonotype has ten or more counts. The chain recombines TRBV5-1 with TRBJ2-4; the match to TRBD1 covers 12 bases. V trimming: 3 bases; J trimming: 0 bases; junction bases outside the gene matches: 4. The CDR3 has 17 residues. CDR1 and CDR2 from the germline V gene are SGHRS and YFSETQ. CDR3 in DNA: TGCGCCAGCAGCTATGGGGGACAGGGGGCAGCCAAAAACATTCAGTACTTC. Translation gives CASSYGGQGAAKNIQYF.

This clonotype was counted many times. The V and J genes are TRBV9 and TRBJ2-2, with 7 positions matching TRBD2. Germline CDR1 is SGDLS and CDR2 is YYNGEE. There are 17 residues in the CDR3. The V and J ends lost 0 bases and 0 bases, in that order; junction bases with no gene match: 5. The CDR3 protein is CASSVALAETNTGELFF. In DNA, the CDR3 is TGTGCCAGCAGCGTAGCCCTAGCGGAAACGAACACCGGGGAGCTGTTTTTT.

The chain couples TRBV5-5 to TRBJ1-4, with unresolved D. Germline loops: CDR1 SGHKS, CDR2 YYEKEE (reference sequence). The CDR3 length is 16 residues. V lost 8 bases and J 1 base, leaving 18 bases between the germline ends. The CDR3 loop reads CARRLAEGVTNEKLFF. The CDR3 DNA sequence: TGTGCCAGAAGATTGGCCGAGGGTGTAACTAATGAAAAACTGTTTTTT. Complete variable domain (other parts from reference TRBV5-5 and TRBJ1-4): DAGVTQSPTHLIKTRGQQVTLRCSPISGHKSVSWYQQVLGQGPQFIFQYYEKEERGRGNFPDRFSARQFPNYSSELNVNALLLGDSALYLCARRLAEGVTNEKLFFGSGTQLSVL.

This clonotype was detected many times. The chain recombines TRBV20-1 with TRBJ1-4, with D perhaps TRBD1 (6 bases). CDR3 length: 12 amino acids. CDR1 and CDR2 (germline): DFQATT, SNEGSKA (reference sequence). V dropped 6 bases and J dropped 8 bases, with 13 bases sitting between them. CDR3 nucleotide sequence: TGCAGTGCCATTGGGACAAGCGAAAAACTGTTTTTT. It codes for CSAIGTSEKLFF.

This clonotype was seen ten or more times. The chain carries TRBV6-5 and TRBJ2-1; no firm D call. From germline, CDR1 is MNHEY and CDR2 SVGAGI. With 0 bases removed from V and 6 bases from J, the gap between germline ends came to 12 bases. CDR3 size: 15 residues. The CDR3 DNA reads as TGTGCCAGCAGTTACTCCCTGACTCGCGGCAATGAGCAGTTCTTC. It specifies CASSYSLTRGNEQFF.

V and J are TRBV5-5 and TRBJ2-1; 8 bases line up with TRBD1. Per germline, CDR1 SGHKS and CDR2 YYEKEE (reference sequence). Trimming cost V 1 base and J 4 bases; bases outside gene matches: 4. CDR3 length: 15 amino acids. The CDR3: CASSLLGQDYNEQFF. CDR3 nucleotides: TGTGCCAGCAGCTTGTTGGGACAGGATTACAATGAGCAGTTCTTC. Full variable domain (outside the CDR3, taken from reference TRBV5-5 and TRBJ2-1): DAGVTQSPTHLIKTRGQQVTLRCSPISGHKSVSWYQQVLGQGPQFIFQYYEKEERGRGNFPDRFSARQFPNYSSELNVNALLLGDSALYLCASSLLGQDYNEQFFGPGTRLTVL.

This clonotype has a count of ten or more. V gene TRBV4-1 combines with J gene TRBJ2-3; D gene unclear. The V end lost 4 bases, the J end lost 1 base, and 9 bases lay between the germline ends. Germline assignment: CDR1 MGHRA and CDR2 YSYEKL. The CDR3 sequence is 14 residues long. This CDR3 reads CASSPPVGTDTQYF. As DNA, the CDR3 is TGCGCCAGCAGCCCGCCGGTGGGCACAGATACGCAGTATTTT.

This clonotype was recorded at least ten times. The chain carries TRBV12-3 or TRBV12-4 and TRBJ2-3, with a tentative D call TRBD2 (5 bases). The V end lost 6 bases, the J end lost 2 bases, and 12 bases lay between the germline ends. This CDR3 is 14 amino acids long. For the CDR3, the DNA is TGTGCCAGCAGGAGGGAGAGCCCCACAGATACGCAGTATTTT. Residues: CASRRESPTDTQYF.

This clonotype has a count of ten or more. V and J are TRBV5-1 and TRBJ2-1; a possible D gene is TRBD1 (6 bases). The germline V gene has CDR1 SGHRS and CDR2 YFSETQ. The CDR3 is 15 amino acids. The ends were cut back, 0 bases at V and 0 bases at J, with 7 bases in the middle. The CDR3 nucleotides are TGCGCCAGCAGCTTGGAAGGGGGCTCCTACAATGAGCAGTTCTTC. Encoded protein: CASSLEGGSYNEQFF.

This clonotype was seen many times. CDR3 in amino acids: CASSGYSGHPSEAFF. DNA for the CDR3: TGTGCCAGCAGTGGTTATTCGGGACACCCTTCTGAAGCTTTCTTT. V usage is TRBV25-1 and J usage is TRBJ1-1, with D perhaps TRBD1 (6 bases). This CDR3 is 15 amino acids long. Germline values: CDR1 MGHDK, CDR2 SYGVNS. V was cut by 4 bases and J by 6 bases, with 18 bases left in between.

This clonotype was seen ten or more times. The chain has TRBV7-2 and TRBJ2-3; no clear D. Deletions cut 5 bases from V and 2 bases from J, with 11 bases between. Germline lookup yields CDR1 SGHTA and CDR2 FQGNSA. The CDR3 totals 14 residues. The CDR3 DNA sequence: TGTGCCAGCAGCGGTCTTGGGTCCACAGATACGCAGTATTTT. It yields the protein CASSGLGSTDTQYF.